The rows below give T cell receptor beta chains drawn from one sample of a study of shared clonotypes between healthy human individuals. TCRdb keeps only in-frame clones here, not all; method: immunoSEQ multiplex PCR. Among about 2.1 million clones listed, 90% to 95% were seen once. The sample consisted of naive CD8+ T cells from PBMCs. Receptors were obtained from a man between 18 and 29 years old in good health. Some clones in this sample may be carry-over from other donors' samples. The CDR3 runs from the conserved cysteine through the conserved F or W. The D gene is left open where the match is weak. The size field is filled for only some rows; it gives once, few, many or a size class.

J | V | D | size | DNA | CDR3
TRBJ1-5 | TRBV19 | - | - | TGTGCCAGTAGTATTGAGGGTAATAATCAGCCCCAGCATTTT | CASSIEGNNQPQHF
TRBJ2-1 | TRBV6-5 | - | - | TGTGCCAGCAGTTACTCGATCGGGGAAGCGGCCAATGAGCAGTTCTTC | CASSYSIGEAANEQFF
TRBJ1-1 | TRBV5-4 | - | few | TGTGCCAGCAGCGCGGGGTACACTGAAGCTTTCTTT | CASSAGYTEAFF
TRBJ2-5 | TRBV4-1 | - | - | TGCGCCAGCAGTGACCGGGAGGAGACCCAGTACTTC | CASSDREETQYF
TRBJ1-3 | TRBV2 | - | - | TGTGCCAGCAGTGAGTCGAATTCAGCTGGAAACACCATATATTTT | CASSESNSAGNTIYF
TRBJ2-3 | TRBV7-3 | - | - | TGTGCCAGCAGCTTATCCCCCCGAAACACAGATACGCAGTATTTT | CASSLSPRNTDTQYF
TRBJ2-7 | TRBV4-3 | - | - | TGCGCCAGCAGCCAAGATGTGATAGGCAACCCCTACGAGCAGTACTTC | CASSQDVIGNPYEQYF
TRBJ1-4 | TRBV27 | - | - | TGTGCCAGCAGTTTAGGGGGGGCGCATTGGAATGAAAAACTGTTTTTT | CASSLGGAHWNEKLFF
TRBJ2-1 | TRBV28 | - | - | TGTGCCAGCAGTTTTCTGAGCTCCTACAATGAGCAGTTCTTC | CASSFLSSYNEQFF
TRBJ1-4 | TRBV7-9 | - | few | TGTGCCAGCAACTGGGGTGAAAAACTGTTTTTT | CASNWGEKLFF
TRBJ2-6 | TRBV27 | TRBD1 | - | TGTGCCAGCAGTCCCGGGGCAGGGGGCTCTGGGGCCAACGTCCTGACTTTC | CASSPGAGGSGANVLTF
TRBJ2-1 | TRBV27 | - | once | TGTGCCAGCAGTTTCCCACTTCGGTCGGGGGAGCTTCGGAATGAGCAGTTCTTC | CASSFPLRSGELRNEQFF
TRBJ1-3 | TRBV4-3 | - | - | TGCGCCAGCAGCCAAGTTTCCGAGGGGAGGTCGAACACCATATATTTT | CASSQVSEGRSNTIYF
TRBJ2-1 | TRBV19 | - | - | TGTGCCAGTAGTACCCCGGGACCGGCTTGGGGGGAGCAGTTCTTC | CASSTPGPAWGEQFF
TRBJ1-2 | TRBV5-6 | - | - | TGTGCCAGCAGCTTGGTCTCCGACAGTGCCTACACCTTC | CASSLVSDSAYTF
TRBJ2-3 | TRBV11-1 | - | - | TGTGCCAGCAGCTTAGGAAGAGGTGGCACAGATACGCAGTATTTT | CASSLGRGGTDTQYF
TRBJ2-7 | TRBV5-1 | - | - | TGCGCCAGCAGTCTAACCGGGACCTTCTCCTACGAGCAGTACTTC | CASSLTGTFSYEQYF
TRBJ1-5 | TRBV5-1 | TRBD1 | - | TGCGCCAGCAGCTTAGACAGGGAAGATCAGCCCCAGCATTTT | CASSLDREDQPQHF